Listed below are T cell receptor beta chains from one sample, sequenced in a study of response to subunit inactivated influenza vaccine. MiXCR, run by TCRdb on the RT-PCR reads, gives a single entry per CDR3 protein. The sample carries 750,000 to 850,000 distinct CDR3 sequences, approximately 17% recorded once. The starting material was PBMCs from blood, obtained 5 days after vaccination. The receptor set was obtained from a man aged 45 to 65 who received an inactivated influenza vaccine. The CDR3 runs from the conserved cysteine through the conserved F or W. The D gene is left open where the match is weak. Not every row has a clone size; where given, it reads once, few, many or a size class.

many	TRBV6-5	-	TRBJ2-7	TGTGCCAGCAGTTACTCGACAGCCTACGAGCAGTACTTC	CASSYSTAYEQYF
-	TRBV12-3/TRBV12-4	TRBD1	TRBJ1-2	TGTGCCAGCAGTTTCGGACAGGCTGAGGGCTACACCTTC	CASSFGQAEGYTF
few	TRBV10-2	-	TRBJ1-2	TGCGCCAGCAGTGACCGGGGGGCTGGCTACACCTTC	CASSDRGAGYTF
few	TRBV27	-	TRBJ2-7	TGTGCCAGCAGTTTAAACTGGCAGGGGTACGAGCAGTACTTC	CASSLNWQGYEQYF
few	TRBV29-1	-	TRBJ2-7	TGCAGCGTCCCCGGGACGGGCTACGAGCAGTACTTC	CSVPGTGYEQYF
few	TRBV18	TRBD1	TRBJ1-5	TGTGCCAGCTCAGACGGACAGGGTTCTTTGGGACAGCCCCAGCATTTT	CASSDGQGSLGQPQHF
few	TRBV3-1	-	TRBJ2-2	TGTGCCAGCAGCCTGAAGAGCCACACCGGGGAGCTGTTTTTT	CASSLKSHTGELFF
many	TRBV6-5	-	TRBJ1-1	TGTGCCAGCAGTTACTACTCAGAGAACACTGAAGCTTTCTTT	CASSYYSENTEAFF
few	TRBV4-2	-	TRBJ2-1	TGTGCCAGCAGCCAAGATTTGGCTAGACGGGATGAGCAGTTCTTC	CASSQDLARRDEQFF
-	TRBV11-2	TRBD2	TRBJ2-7	TGTGCCAGCAGCTTAGATCAGTCCGGGAGGGGCGCCTACGAGCAGTACTTC	CASSLDQSGRGAYEQYF
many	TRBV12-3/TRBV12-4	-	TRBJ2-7	TGTGCCAGCAGCTTCTCCTACGAGCAGTACTTC	CASSFSYEQYF
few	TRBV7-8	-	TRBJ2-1	TGTGCCAGCAGCTTAGCGTGGCGCGGAACCTCCTACAATGAGCAGTTCTTC	CASSLAWRGTSYNEQFF
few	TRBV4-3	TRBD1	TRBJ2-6	TGCGCCAGCAGCCAAGATCTTTTATTTGGGACAGGCTCTGGGGCCAACGTCCTGACTTTC	CASSQDLLFGTGSGANVLTF
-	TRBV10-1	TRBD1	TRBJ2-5	TGCGCCAGCAGTGAGTCGTCAGGGGGCCAAGAGACCCAGTACTTC	CASSESSGGQETQYF
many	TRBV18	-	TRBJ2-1	TGTGCCAGCCTCACTTATGAGGGAACGGACAATGAGCAGTTCTTC	CASLTYEGTDNEQFF
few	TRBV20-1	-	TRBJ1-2	TGCAGCGCGGGAGGGGGGAGGCACTATGGCTACACCTTC	CSAGGGRHYGYTF
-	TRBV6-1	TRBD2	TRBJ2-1	TGTGCCAGCAGCACCGGGACTAGCGGGAGGGCCGGGTACAATGAGCAGTTCTTC	CASSTGTSGRAGYNEQFF